A single sample is the source of the 7 T cell receptor beta chains below, sequenced in a study of cytomegalovirus exposure and HLA in healthy donors (dated by TCRdb to about 2017). The library was prepared using the immunoSEQ multiplex PCR assay. For the multiplex PCR, a mixture combining 60 forward primers for TCR Vbeta segments and 13 reverse primers for TCR Jbeta segments was used. Here the immuneACCESS table is served through TCRdb, limited to in-frame sequences with V and J called. Missing clones are a known gap in these copies; in checked studies unresolved V genes cover under half, and the rest lacks a known reason. The table held for this sample gives around 210,000 clones. Around 0.95% of the sample is held by the ten biggest clonotypes. Sample: PBMCs. Every receptor here comes from a woman aged 25 to 39 in good health and CMV-seropositive.

J is TRBJ1-1 and V is TRBV7-8, with TRBD1 identical over 10 bases. Germline CDR1 and CDR2: SGHVS and FQNEAQ. With 7 bases clipped from V and 0 bases from J, the junction kept 5 bases outside the gene matches. This CDR3 has 15 residues. Here the CDR3 reads CASTRDRGMNTEAFF. DNA for the CDR3: TGTGCCAGCACCCGGGACAGGGGAATGAACACTGAAGCTTTCTTT.

The DNA of the CDR3 is TGTGCCAGCCCGGGGGATTGGAACACTGAAGCTTTCTTT. Its protein product is CASPGDWNTEAFF. The chain combines TRBV5-5 with TRBJ1-1; D is possibly TRBD1 (5 bases). Trimming removed 7 bases from V and 1 base from J, with 11 bases in between. This CDR3 has 13 residues. Germline lookup yields CDR1 SGHKS and CDR2 YYEKEE (reference sequence).

The J gene is TRBJ1-4, the V gene TRBV28; 8 bases match TRBD1. CDR3 size: 14 residues. Germline CDR1 and CDR2: MDHEN and SYDVKM. Losses at the gene ends were 5 bases for V and 3 bases for J; bases not matched to a gene: 2. CDR3 DNA: TGTGCCAGCAGTGTACAGGGGGCTAATGAAAAACTGTTTTTT. It encodes CASSVQGANEKLFF.

This sequence joins TRBV5-1 and TRBJ2-7; TRBD1 matches 10 bases. The CDR3 contains 17 residues. V gave up 5 bases and J gave up 0 bases; unmatched junction bases: 11. Germline V gene sequence: CDR1 SGHRS, CDR2 YFSETQ. CDR3 sequence: CASSSGQGGSISYEQYF. The CDR3 region has the DNA TGCGCCAGCAGTTCCGGACAGGGGGGAAGTATCTCCTACGAGCAGTACTTC.

The rearrangement joins TRBV28 to TRBJ1-3; weak D call: TRBD1 (6 bases). V dropped 9 bases and J dropped 0 bases, with 9 bases sitting between them. The CDR3 covers 13 residues. Germline V gives CDR1 MDHEN, CDR2 SYDVKM. Here the CDR3 reads CASPDSSGNTIYF. The CDR3 coding sequence is TGTGCCAGTCCGGACAGCTCTGGAAACACCATATATTTT. Looking up the rest from reference TRBV28 and TRBJ1-3 gives the full variable domain: DVKVTQSSRYLVKRTGEKVFLECVQDMDHENMFWYRQDPGLGLRLIYFSYDVKMKEKGDIPEGYSVSREKKERFSLILESASTNQTSMYLCASPDSSGNTIYFGEGSWLTVV.

The chain employs TRBV30 and TRBJ1-5; TRBD1 aligns across 8 bases. The J segment lost 0 bases and the V segment lost 1 base, leaving 8 bases of the junction unmatched. Germline assignment: CDR1 GTSNPN and CDR2 SVGIG (reference sequence). This CDR3 has 17 amino acids. As DNA, the CDR3 is TGTGCCTGGAGTGGATGGACAGGGCCGGATAGCAATCAGCCCCAGCATTTT. This translates into CAWSGWTGPDSNQPQHF. The full variable domain, its missing parts supplied by reference TRBV30 and TRBJ1-5, is SQTIHQWPATLVQPVGSPLSLECTVEGTSNPNLYWYRQAAGRGLQLLFYSVGIGQISSEVPQNLSASRPQDRQFILSSKKLLLSDSGFYLCAWSGWTGPDSNQPQHFGDGTRLSIL.

The chain couples TRBV2 to TRBJ1-5; 7 bases line up with TRBD1. The germline V gene encodes CDR1 SNHLY and CDR2 FYNNEI. The CDR3 loop spans 17 amino acids. Trimming removed 1 base from V and 0 bases from J; junction bases left unmatched: 6. CDR3: CASSEGLGQASNQPQHF. CDR3 sequence (DNA): TGTGCCAGCAGTGAAGGACTTGGACAGGCTAGCAATCAGCCCCAGCATTTT.